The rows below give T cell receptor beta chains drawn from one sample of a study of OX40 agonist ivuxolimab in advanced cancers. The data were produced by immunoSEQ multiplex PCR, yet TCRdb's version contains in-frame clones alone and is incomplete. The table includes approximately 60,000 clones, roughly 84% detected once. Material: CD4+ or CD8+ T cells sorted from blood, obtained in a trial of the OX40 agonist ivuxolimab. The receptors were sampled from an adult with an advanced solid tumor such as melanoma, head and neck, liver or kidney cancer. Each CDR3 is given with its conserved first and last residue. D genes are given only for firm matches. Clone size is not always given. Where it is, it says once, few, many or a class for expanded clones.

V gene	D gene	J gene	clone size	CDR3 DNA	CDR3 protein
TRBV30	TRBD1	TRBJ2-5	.	TGTGCCTGGAGGCCCAGGGACAGGGGAGAGACCCAGTACTTC	CAWRPRDRGETQYF
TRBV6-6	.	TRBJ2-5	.	TGTGCCAGCAGTTCTGTTTCGGGGACCCTAGAGACCCAGTACTTC	CASSSVSGTLETQYF
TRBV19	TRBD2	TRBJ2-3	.	TGTGCCAGTAGAAAAGGGACTAGCGGTTCAACAAGCACAGATACGCAGTATTTT	CASRKGTSGSTSTDTQYF
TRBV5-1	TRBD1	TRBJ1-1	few	TGCGCCAGCAGCTTTCAGGGGGACACTGAAGCTTTCTTT	CASSFQGDTEAFF
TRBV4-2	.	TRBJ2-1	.	TGTGCCAGCAGCCAAGATGTTGGGGGGGGCCGCGATGAGCAGTTCTTC	CASSQDVGGGRDEQFF
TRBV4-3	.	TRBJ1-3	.	TGCGCCAGCAGCCAAGATGTTCCCGCTGACTCTGGAAACACCATATATTTT	CASSQDVPADSGNTIYF
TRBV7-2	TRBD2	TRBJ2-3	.	TGTGCCAGCAGCTCCCCTAGGACTAGCGGGAGGATGAGGGATACGCAGTATTTT	CASSSPRTSGRMRDTQYF
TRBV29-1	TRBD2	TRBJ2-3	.	TGCAGCGGGGGGGGAGGATCTCTGGATACGCAGTATTTT	CSGGGGSLDTQYF
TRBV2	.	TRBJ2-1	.	TGTGCCAGCAGTGAATTGGCTAGCTTAGAGCAGTTCTTC	CASSELASLEQFF
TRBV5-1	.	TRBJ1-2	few	TGCGCCAGCAGCTGGGGGACCCAACTGGAGGGCTACACCTTC	CASSWGTQLEGYTF
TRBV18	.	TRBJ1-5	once	TGTGCCAGCTCTCCCTCCTTGGAGGCAAATCAGCCCCAGCATTTT	CASSPSLEANQPQHF
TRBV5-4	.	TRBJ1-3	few	TGTGCCAGCAGCTTAGACGTTGTCTCTGGAAACACCATATATTTT	CASSLDVVSGNTIYF
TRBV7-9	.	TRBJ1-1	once	TGTGCCAGCAGCTTAGTGGAGTCGGGGAGGACTGAAGCTTTCTTT	CASSLVESGRTEAFF
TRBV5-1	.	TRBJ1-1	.	TGCGCCAGCAGCTTGGAATTTCTAGGCGGGGCTTTCTTT	CASSLEFLGGAFF
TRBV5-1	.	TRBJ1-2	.	TGCGCCAGCAGCTTGGTAGGGGACACTTCTTCTAACTATGGCTACACCTTC	CASSLVGDTSSNYGYTF
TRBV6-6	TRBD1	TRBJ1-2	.	TGTGCCAGCAGCCGATGGACAGGTCGGCAGAACTATGGCTACACCTTC	CASSRWTGRQNYGYTF
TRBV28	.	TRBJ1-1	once	TGTGCCAGCAGTACTAGATTTGGGGGGAACACTGAAGCTTTCTTT	CASSTRFGGNTEAFF
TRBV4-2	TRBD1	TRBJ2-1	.	TGTGCCAGCAGCCACCCTGAGGGGGTGCGGACAGGTGAGCAGTTCTTC	CASSHPEGVRTGEQFF
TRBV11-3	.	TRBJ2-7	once	TGTGCCAGCAGCCGGGACTTATCCTACGAGCAGTACTTC	CASSRDLSYEQYF
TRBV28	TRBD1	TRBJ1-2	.	TGTGCCAGCAGATTGGTGGACAGGACGATATATGGCTACACCTTC	CASRLVDRTIYGYTF
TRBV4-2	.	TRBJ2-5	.	TGTGCCAGCAGCCAAGATCCTCCCACCGGGGGGACCCAGTACTTC	CASSQDPPTGGTQYF
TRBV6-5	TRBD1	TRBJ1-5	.	TGTGCCAGCTCCGGGACAGTAAATCAGCCCCAGCATTTT	CASSGTVNQPQHF